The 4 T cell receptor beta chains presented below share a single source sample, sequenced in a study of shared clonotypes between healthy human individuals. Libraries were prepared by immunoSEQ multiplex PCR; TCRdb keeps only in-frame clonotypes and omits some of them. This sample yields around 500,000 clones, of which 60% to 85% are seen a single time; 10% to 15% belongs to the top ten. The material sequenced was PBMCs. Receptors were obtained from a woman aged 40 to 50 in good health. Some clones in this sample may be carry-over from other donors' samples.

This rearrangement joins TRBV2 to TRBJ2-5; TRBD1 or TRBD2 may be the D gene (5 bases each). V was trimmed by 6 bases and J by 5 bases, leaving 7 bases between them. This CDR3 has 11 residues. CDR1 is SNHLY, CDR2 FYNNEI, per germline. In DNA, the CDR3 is TGTGCCAGCAGCAGGGAGGAGACCCAGTACTTC. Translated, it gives CASSREETQYF.

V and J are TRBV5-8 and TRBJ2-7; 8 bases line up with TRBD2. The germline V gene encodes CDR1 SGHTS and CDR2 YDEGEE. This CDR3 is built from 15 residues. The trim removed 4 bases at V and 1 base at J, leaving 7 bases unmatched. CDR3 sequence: CASSPRLANSYEQYF. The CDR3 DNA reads TGTGCCAGCAGCCCCCGACTAGCGAATTCCTACGAGCAGTACTTC.

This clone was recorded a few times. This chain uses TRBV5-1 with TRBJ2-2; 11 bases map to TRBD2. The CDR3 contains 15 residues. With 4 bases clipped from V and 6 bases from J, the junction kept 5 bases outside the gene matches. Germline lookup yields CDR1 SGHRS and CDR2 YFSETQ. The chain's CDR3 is CASSVAGGPSGELFF. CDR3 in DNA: TGCGCCAGCAGCGTAGCGGGAGGGCCGTCCGGGGAGCTGTTTTTT.

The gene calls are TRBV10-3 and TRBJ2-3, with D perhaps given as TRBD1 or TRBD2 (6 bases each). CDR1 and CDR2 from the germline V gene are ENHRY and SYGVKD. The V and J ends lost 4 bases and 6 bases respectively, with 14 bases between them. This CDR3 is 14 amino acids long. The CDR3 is CAISVRGASDTQYF. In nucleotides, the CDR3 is TGTGCCATCAGTGTTAGGGGGGCGAGCGATACGCAGTATTTT.